Below, 20 T cell receptor beta chains from the same sample are listed, as sequenced in a study of cytomegalovirus exposure and HLA in healthy donors. The PCR had 60 Vbeta and 13 Jbeta primers. The method was immunoSEQ multiplex PCR; TCRdb's version includes in-frame clones alone and lacks a portion of them. The data show 85,000 to 130,000 clones, roughly 82% seen once. Material: PBMCs. The receptor source for this set is a male donor in good health and CMV-seropositive.

The J gene is TRBJ2-3, the V gene TRBV6-4; 7 bases line up with TRBD2. Germline assignment: CDR1 MRHNA and CDR2 SNTAGT. V was clipped by 0 bases and J by 2 bases; unmatched bases: 5. The CDR3 is made up of 16 amino acids. In DNA form, the CDR3 reads TGTGCCAGCAGTGACTCGGCAGCGGGGAACACAGATACGCAGTATTTT. Its protein product is CASSDSAAGNTDTQYF.

J is TRBJ2-5 and V is TRBV4-3; weak D call: TRBD2 (5 bases). V was trimmed by 0 bases and J by 11 bases, leaving 19 bases between them. Germline V gives CDR1 LGHNA, CDR2 YSLEER. This CDR3 has 15 residues. The CDR3 spells CASSQESGGYQEQYF. DNA of the CDR3: TGCGCCAGCAGCCAAGAGAGTGGAGGATACCAGGAGCAGTACTTC.

The chain has TRBV4-3 and TRBJ2-7, with TRBD2 identical over 8 bases. Trimming took 1 base from V and 1 from J; bases not matched to a gene: 0. Germline V gene sequence: CDR1 LGHNA, CDR2 YSLEER. This CDR3 is built from 14 residues. Written as DNA, the CDR3 is TGCGCCAGCAGCCAAGCGGGGGGGTCCTACGAGCAGTACTTC. It codes for CASSQAGGSYEQYF.

The V gene is TRBV5-4, the J gene TRBJ2-5, with TRBD2 matching 13 bases. There are 16 residues in the CDR3. Germline CDR1 is SGHNT and CDR2 is YYREEE (reference sequence). J lost 2 bases, V lost 3 bases, and 4 bases had no gene match. The CDR3 bases are TGTGCCAGCAGCTCGCCGACTAGCGGGGGGCAAGAGACCCAGTACTTC. This sequence encodes CASSSPTSGGQETQYF. The variable domain in full, with the rest retrieved from reference TRBV5-4 and TRBJ2-5, is ETGVTQSPTHLIKTRGQQVTLRCSSQSGHNTVSWYQQALGQGPQFIFQYYREEENGRGNFPPRFSGLQFPNYSSELNVNALELDDSALYLCASSSPTSGGQETQYFGPGTRLLVL.

This clone was found once. CDR3 nucleotide sequence: TGTGCCAGCAGCTTAGGGCCCACGAACACCGGGGAGCTGTTTTTT. It translates to CASSLGPTNTGELFF. This sequence joins TRBV7-2 and TRBJ2-2; D uncertain. The CDR3 has 15 residues. The ends were cut back, 1 base at V and 0 bases at J, with 6 bases in the middle. Germline-derived CDR1 and CDR2 are SGHTA and FQGNSA.

This rearrangement joins TRBV7-3 to TRBJ2-3, with 12 bases aligning to TRBD2. Germline V CDR1 and CDR2: SGHTA, FQGTGA. This CDR3 has 21 residues. Unmatched junction bases numbered 21, after V lost 2 bases and J lost 6 bases. The CDR3 reads CASSLLSPNLQGLAGSDTQYF. CDR3 in DNA: TGTGCCAGCAGCTTATTGTCCCCCAATCTTCAAGGACTAGCGGGGTCTGATACGCAGTATTTT.

V usage is TRBV6-5 and J usage is TRBJ2-7; 9 bases match TRBD1. Germline V gives CDR1 MNHEY, CDR2 SVGAGI. Unmatched junction bases numbered 5, after V lost 0 bases and J lost 11 bases. CDR3 length: 13 amino acids. For the CDR3, the DNA is TGTGCCAGCAGTTACTCGACAGGGGGACCTAAGTACTTC. This encodes CASSYSTGGPKYF.

J is TRBJ2-2 and V is TRBV7-6; D uncertain. Germline CDR1 reads SGHVS; CDR2 reads FNYEAQ. This CDR3 spans 15 amino acids. Trimming stripped 2 bases from V and 0 bases from J, with 7 bases between. Here the CDR3 DNA reads TGTGCCAGCAGCTTATTTGCGTCGAACACCGGGGAGCTGTTTTTT. Its translation: CASSLFASNTGELFF.

The chain recombines TRBV9 with TRBJ2-7, with 7 bases identical to TRBD2. V trimming: 7 bases; J trimming: 0 bases; junction bases outside the gene matches: 4. The length of the CDR3 is 13 residues. The germline V gene encodes CDR1 SGDLS and CDR2 YYNGEE. The CDR3 sequence is CASGRETSYEQYF. In DNA, the CDR3 is TGTGCCAGCGGGCGGGAGACCTCCTACGAGCAGTACTTC.

The chain recombines TRBV19 with TRBJ1-6, with D unclear. CDR3 length: 13 residues. Germline CDR1 and CDR2: LNHDA and SQIVND (reference sequence). V dropped 6 bases and J dropped 14 bases, with 17 bases sitting between them. This chain's CDR3 is CASRTDLSGTLHF. CDR3 DNA: TGTGCCAGTAGAACAGACCTCTCCGGAACCCTCCACTTT.

The chain recombines TRBV5-3 with TRBJ2-7, with D possibly being TRBD2 (5 bases). TRBV5-3 is known as an ORF, though its function is uncertain. CDR3 length equals 13 residues. V lost 0 bases, J lost 3 bases, and 7 bases lay in between. The CDR3 DNA reads as TGTGCCAGAAGCTTGGTACTAGACTACGAGCAGTACTTC. Translating it yields CARSLVLDYEQYF.

This clone was recorded once. The chain carries TRBV4-1 and TRBJ2-5; TRBD2 agrees at 10 bases. V lost 4 bases and J lost 4; bases outside the gene matches: 18. Germline V gene sequence: CDR1 MGHRA, CDR2 YSYEKL. The CDR3 extends over 19 amino acids. CDR3 in amino acids: CASSREKGRSGGATETQYF. In DNA form, the CDR3 reads TGCGCCAGCAGCCGGGAAAAGGGGAGAAGCGGGGGGGCCACAGAGACCCAGTACTTC.

The V call is TRBV18, the J call TRBJ2-3, with D maybe TRBD2 (7 bases). V lost 2 bases and J 6 bases, leaving 15 bases between the germline ends. Germline V gives CDR1 KGHSH, CDR2 LQKENI. CDR3 length: 15 amino acids. This chain's CDR3 is CASSPVPGGRDTQYF. CDR3 nucleotides: TGTGCCAGCTCACCAGTTCCGGGGGGCAGGGATACGCAGTATTTT.

The V gene is TRBV10-3, the J gene TRBJ2-7; tentative D call: TRBD1 (6 bases). This CDR3 has 13 residues. Germline V lookup: CDR1 ENHRY, CDR2 SYGVKD. V was trimmed by 6 bases and J by 6 bases, leaving 15 bases between them. The CDR3 region has the DNA TGTGCCATCAGCGATTACAGGGACGGCGAGCAGTACTTC. It is translated as CAISDYRDGEQYF.

V usage is TRBV5-6 and J usage is TRBJ1-2, with D unresolved. The CDR3 spans 12 residues. CDR1 is SGHDT, CDR2 YYEEEE, per germline. V was pared by 3 bases and J by 10 bases, with 13 bases between. The DNA of the CDR3 is TGTGCCAGCAGCTCCTACAGCCGCTCCTACACCTTC. Amino acids: CASSSYSRSYTF.

The CDR3 DNA follows: TGTGCCACCAGCCGAAGTCTAGCGGGACGGAGTTACAATGAGCAGTTCTTC. This gives the protein CATSRSLAGRSYNEQFF. V usage is TRBV15 and J usage is TRBJ2-1; 9 nucleotides agree with TRBD2. The trim removed 5 bases at V and 4 bases at J, leaving 12 bases unmatched. CDR3 length: 17 amino acids. Germline CDR1 and CDR2: LNHNV and YYDKDF (reference sequence).

This chain joins TRBV27 and TRBJ2-7, with 9 bases lining up with TRBD1. CDR1 and CDR2 from the germline V gene are MNHEY and SMNVEV (reference sequence). The junction had 12 bases not matched to a gene; V was cut back by 6 bases and J by 12 bases. CDR3 length: 13 amino acids. The DNA for the CDR3 is TGTGCCAGCAGCGGCTTGGGGACAGGGTATGCGTACTTC. This encodes CASSGLGTGYAYF.

This chain connects TRBV7-2 to TRBJ1-6, with a possible D match to TRBD1 (5 bases). Germline V gives CDR1 SGHTA, CDR2 FQGNSA. The CDR3 is 15 amino acids. V shed 3 bases and J shed 7 bases, with 13 bases lying between them. CDR3 in DNA: TGTGCCAGCAGCTTGTCGGCCGGGGGGAATTCACCCCTCCACTTT. It specifies CASSLSAGGNSPLHF.

There are a few counts of this clone. The chain joins TRBV4-3 to TRBJ2-7, with TRBD1 as a possible D gene (7 bases). The CDR3 runs 15 residues. V was cut by 4 bases and J by 0 bases, with 13 bases left in between. The germline V gene encodes CDR1 LGHNA and CDR2 YSLEER. This chain's CDR3 is CASSRGTARSYEQYF. The CDR3 DNA reads as TGCGCCAGCAGCCGCGGGACAGCTCGCTCCTACGAGCAGTACTTC.

The chain couples TRBV7-2 to TRBJ2-3; D possibly corresponds to TRBD2 (7 bases). From germline, CDR1 is SGHTA and CDR2 FQGNSA. The CDR3 covers 15 residues. Trimming removed 5 bases from V and 2 bases from J, with 14 bases in between. CDR3 sequence: CASSPAGGPTDTQYF. The CDR3 region has the DNA TGTGCCAGCAGCCCCGCCGGGGGGCCCACAGATACGCAGTATTTT.